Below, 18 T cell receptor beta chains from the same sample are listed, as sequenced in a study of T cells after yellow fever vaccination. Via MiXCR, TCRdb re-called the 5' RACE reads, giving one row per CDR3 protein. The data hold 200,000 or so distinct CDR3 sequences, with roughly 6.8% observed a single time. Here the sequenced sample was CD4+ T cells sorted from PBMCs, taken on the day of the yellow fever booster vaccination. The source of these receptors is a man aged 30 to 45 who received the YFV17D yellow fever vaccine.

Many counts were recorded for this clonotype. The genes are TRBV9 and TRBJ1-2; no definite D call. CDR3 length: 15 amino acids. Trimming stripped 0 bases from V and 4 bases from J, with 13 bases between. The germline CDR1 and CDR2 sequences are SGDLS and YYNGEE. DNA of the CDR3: TGTGCCAGCAGCGTAGATGCGACTCCGGCCTATGGCTACACCTTC. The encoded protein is CASSVDATPAYGYTF.

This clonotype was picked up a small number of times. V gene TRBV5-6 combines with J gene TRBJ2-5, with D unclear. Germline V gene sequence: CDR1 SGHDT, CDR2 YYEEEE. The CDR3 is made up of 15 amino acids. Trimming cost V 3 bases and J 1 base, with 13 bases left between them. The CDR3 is CASSSSTDTQETQYF. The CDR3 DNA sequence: TGTGCCAGCAGCTCCTCCACTGACACCCAAGAGACCCAGTACTTC.

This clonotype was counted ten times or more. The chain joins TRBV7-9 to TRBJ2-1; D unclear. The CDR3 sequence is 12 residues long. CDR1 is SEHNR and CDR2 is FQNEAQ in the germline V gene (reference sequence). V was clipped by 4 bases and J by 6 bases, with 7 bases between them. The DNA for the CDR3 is TGTGCCAGCAGCTCCATAACCAATGAGCAGTTCTTC. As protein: CASSSITNEQFF. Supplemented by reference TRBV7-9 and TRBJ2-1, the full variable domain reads DTGVSQNPRHKITKRGQNVTFRCDPISEHNRLYWYRQTLGQGPEFLTYFQNEAQLEKSRLLSDRFSAERPKGSFSTLEIQRTEQGDSAMYLCASSSITNEQFFGPGTRLTVL.

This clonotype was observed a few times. CDR3 nucleotide sequence: TGCAGCGTTGTGGTGGGGTCGTCTTTATACATTCAGTACTTC. Amino acids: CSVVVGSSLYIQYF. This chain uses TRBV29-1 with TRBJ2-4, with unresolved D. The CDR3 loop spans 14 amino acids. The germline CDR1 and CDR2 sequences are SQVTM and ANQGSEA. V was clipped by 4 bases and J by 8 bases, with 18 bases between them.

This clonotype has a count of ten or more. Written as DNA, the CDR3 is TGTGCCAGCAGACGAACCCCACATTTAACCCCCTCCTACAATGAGCAGTTCTTC. Encoded protein: CASRRTPHLTPSYNEQFF. The chain employs TRBV27 and TRBJ2-1; unclear D gene. V gave up 6 bases and J gave up 0 bases, with 21 bases separating them. This CDR3 region has 18 residues. CDR1 MNHEY and CDR2 SMNVEV come from the germline V gene (reference sequence).

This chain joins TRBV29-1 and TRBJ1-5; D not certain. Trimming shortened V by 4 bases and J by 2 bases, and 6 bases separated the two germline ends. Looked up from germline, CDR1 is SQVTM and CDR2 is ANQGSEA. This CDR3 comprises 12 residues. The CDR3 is CSVVTGNQPQHF. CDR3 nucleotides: TGCAGCGTTGTGACTGGCAATCAGCCCCAGCATTTT.

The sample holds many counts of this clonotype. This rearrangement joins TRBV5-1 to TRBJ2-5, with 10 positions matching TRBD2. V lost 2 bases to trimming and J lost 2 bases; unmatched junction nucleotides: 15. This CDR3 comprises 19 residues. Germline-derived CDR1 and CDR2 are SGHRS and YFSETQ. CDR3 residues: CASSLPGTSDTDLQETQYF. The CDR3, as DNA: TGCGCCAGCAGCTTACCCGGGACTAGCGACACAGATCTACAAGAGACCCAGTACTTC.

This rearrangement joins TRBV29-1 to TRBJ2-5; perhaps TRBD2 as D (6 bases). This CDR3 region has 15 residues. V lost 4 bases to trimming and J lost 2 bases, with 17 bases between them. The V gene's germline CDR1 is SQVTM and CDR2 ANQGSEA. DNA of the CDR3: TGCAGCGTTGTCGGAGGGTCCTTAATACAAGAGACCCAGTACTTC. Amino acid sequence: CSVVGGSLIQETQYF.

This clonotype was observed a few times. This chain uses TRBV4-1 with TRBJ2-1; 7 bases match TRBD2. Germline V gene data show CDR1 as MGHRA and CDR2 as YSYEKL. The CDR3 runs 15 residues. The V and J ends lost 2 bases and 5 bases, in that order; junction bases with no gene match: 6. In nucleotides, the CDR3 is TGCGCCAGCAGCCAAAGAGAGGGAGGGGACAATGAGCAGTTCTTC. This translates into CASSQREGGDNEQFF.

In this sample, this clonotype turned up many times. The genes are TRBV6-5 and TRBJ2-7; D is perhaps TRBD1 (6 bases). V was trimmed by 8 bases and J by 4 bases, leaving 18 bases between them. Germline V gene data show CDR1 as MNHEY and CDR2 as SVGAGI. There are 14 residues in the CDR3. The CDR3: CASANRDIYYEQYF. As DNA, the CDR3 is TGTGCCAGCGCAAACCGGGACATCTATTACGAGCAGTACTTC.

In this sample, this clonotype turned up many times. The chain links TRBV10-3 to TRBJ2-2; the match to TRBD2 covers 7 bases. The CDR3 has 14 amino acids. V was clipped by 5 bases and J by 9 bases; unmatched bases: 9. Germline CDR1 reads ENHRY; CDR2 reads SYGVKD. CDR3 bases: TGTGCCATCAGTCTAACCGGGACTATCAGGGAGCTGTTTTTT. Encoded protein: CAISLTGTIRELFF.

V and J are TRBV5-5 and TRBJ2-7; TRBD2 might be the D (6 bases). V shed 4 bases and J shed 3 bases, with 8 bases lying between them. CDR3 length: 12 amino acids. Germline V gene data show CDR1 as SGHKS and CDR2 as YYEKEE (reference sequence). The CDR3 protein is CASSAGLYEQYF. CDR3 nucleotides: TGTGCCAGCAGCGCGGGACTCTACGAGCAGTACTTC.

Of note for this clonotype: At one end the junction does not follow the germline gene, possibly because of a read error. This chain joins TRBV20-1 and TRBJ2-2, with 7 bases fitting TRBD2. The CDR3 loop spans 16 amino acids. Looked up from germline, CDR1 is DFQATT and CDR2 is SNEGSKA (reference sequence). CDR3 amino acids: CCAPGGSSGPTGELFF. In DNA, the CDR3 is TGCTGTGCCCCTGGGGGGTCTAGCGGACCCACCGGGGAGCTGTTTTTT.

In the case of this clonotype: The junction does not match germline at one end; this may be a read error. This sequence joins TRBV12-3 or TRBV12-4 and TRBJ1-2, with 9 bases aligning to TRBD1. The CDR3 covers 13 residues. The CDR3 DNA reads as TGTGCCAGCAGTTTGCTACGACGGGACAGGGTTTTCTTC. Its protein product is CASSLLRRDRVFF.

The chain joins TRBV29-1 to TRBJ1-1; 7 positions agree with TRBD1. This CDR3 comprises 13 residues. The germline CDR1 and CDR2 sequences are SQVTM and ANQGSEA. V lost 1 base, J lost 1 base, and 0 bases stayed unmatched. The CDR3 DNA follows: TGCAGCGTTGAAGGGACAGGGAACACTGAAGCTTTCTTT. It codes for CSVEGTGNTEAFF.

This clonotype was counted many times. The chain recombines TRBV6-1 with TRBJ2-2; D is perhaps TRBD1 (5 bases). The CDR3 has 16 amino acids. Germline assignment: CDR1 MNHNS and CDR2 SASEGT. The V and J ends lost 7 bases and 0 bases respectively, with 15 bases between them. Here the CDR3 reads CASKSQGRANTGELFF. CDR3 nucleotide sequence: TGTGCCAGCAAGTCCCAAGGCAGGGCGAACACCGGGGAGCTGTTTTTT.

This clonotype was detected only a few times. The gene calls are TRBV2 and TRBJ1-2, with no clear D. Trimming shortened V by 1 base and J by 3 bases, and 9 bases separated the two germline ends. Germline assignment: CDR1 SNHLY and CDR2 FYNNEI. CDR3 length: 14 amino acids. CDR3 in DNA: TGTGCCAGCAGTGAAGTCGAGACCTACTATGGCTACACCTTC. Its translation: CASSEVETYYGYTF.

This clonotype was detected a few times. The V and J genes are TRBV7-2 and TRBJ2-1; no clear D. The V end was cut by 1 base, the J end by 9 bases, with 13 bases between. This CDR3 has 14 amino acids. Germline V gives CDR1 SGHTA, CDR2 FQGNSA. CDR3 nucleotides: TGTGCCAGCAGCTTAGTGCTCGGGTATGGTGAGCAGTTCTTC. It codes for CASSLVLGYGEQFF.